The 3 T cell receptor beta chains listed next were all sequenced from one sample in a study of CD8 T cells in ankylosing spondylitis. TCRdb reanalysed the 5' RACE reads using MiXCR and keeps one entry per CDR3 protein. This repertoire shows about 440,000 distinct CDR3 sequences, 15% to 20% found once; its top ten account for about 0.94%. Study results and caveats: Eight highly homologous variants made up a TCR beta motif, and this motif appeared characteristic of ankylosing spondylitis blood.

These receptors' targets are unknown. Sequencing was performed on blood, either unsorted or a sorted T cell fraction (not recorded which). The source of these receptors is a male donor with ankylosing spondylitis.

Only a few counts were recorded for this clonotype. This chain joins TRBV24-1 and TRBJ1-2; the D gene is possibly TRBD1 (5 bases). V lost 9 bases, J lost 6 bases, and 16 bases lay in between. The CDR3 totals 13 residues. Germline values: CDR1 KGHDR, CDR2 SFDVKD. The CDR3 region is CATSRDGRDGYTF. Written as DNA, the CDR3 is TGTGCCACCTCCCGGGACGGCCGGGATGGCTACACCTTC.

The chain combines TRBV3-1 with TRBJ1-2; 10 bases align to TRBD1. The germline V gene has CDR1 LGHDT and CDR2 YNNKEL (reference sequence). CDR3 length equals 15 residues. V lost 3 bases and J lost 7; bases outside the gene matches: 8. In DNA, the CDR3 is TGTGCCAGCAGCCAGTCCGGGACAGGGGCTGCTGGCTACACCTTC. This sequence encodes CASSQSGTGAAGYTF.

This clonotype was seen more than once but under ten times. V is TRBV7-9 and J is TRBJ1-1; 7 bases align to TRBD1. The CDR3 is 16 residues long. CDR1 SEHNR and CDR2 FQNEAQ come from the germline V gene (reference sequence). The V segment lost 6 bases and the J segment 1 base; nucleotides outside the gene matches: 11. The CDR3 here is CASSHGWTGENTEAFF. The CDR3 DNA sequence: TGTGCCAGCAGTCACGGCTGGACAGGCGAGAACACTGAAGCTTTCTTT.